This TCR beta chain is from a study of cytomegalovirus exposure and HLA in healthy donors. Broader study findings: Later work found that TCR association rates differed between HLA loci; DRB1 had the most and HLA-C the fewest. In an earlier analysis, in some 540 donors, most V segments appeared productive either ~90% or ~30% of the time. Trimming of TCR beta V- and J-genes showed a link, identified in a later analysis, to a missense DCLRE1C variant.

Each donor was nominally healthy when sampled (though unrecorded immune exposures were likely). A note on this clone: Its matching antigen is unknown.

This CDR3 has 17 residues. From germline, CDR1 is SGHTA and CDR2 FQGNSA. V was clipped by 0 bases and J by 4 bases, with 17 bases between them. With 60 Vbeta and 13 Jbeta primers, the PCR was carried out. Some clones are missing from TCRdb's copy, which holds only in-frame ones; the method was immunoSEQ multiplex PCR. The sample contains about 150,000 clones, approximately 80% of which appear only once. The chain couples TRBV7-2 to TRBJ2-3, with D possibly being TRBD1 (7 bases). Sequences were obtained from PBMCs. This clonotype was obtained from a woman in her 40s in good health and CMV-seropositive. The CDR3 sequence: CASSLAQGGIGPDTQYF. The CDR3 DNA is TGTGCCAGCAGCTTAGCGCAGGGGGGAATTGGCCCAGATACGCAGTATTTT. The full variable domain, with the rest looked up from reference TRBV7-2 and TRBJ2-3, is GAGVSQSPSNKVTEKGKDVELRCDPISGHTALYWYRQSLGQGLEFLIYFQGNSAPDKSGLPSDRFSAERTGGSVSTLTIQRTQQEDSAVYLCASSLAQGGIGPDTQYFGPGTRLTVL.